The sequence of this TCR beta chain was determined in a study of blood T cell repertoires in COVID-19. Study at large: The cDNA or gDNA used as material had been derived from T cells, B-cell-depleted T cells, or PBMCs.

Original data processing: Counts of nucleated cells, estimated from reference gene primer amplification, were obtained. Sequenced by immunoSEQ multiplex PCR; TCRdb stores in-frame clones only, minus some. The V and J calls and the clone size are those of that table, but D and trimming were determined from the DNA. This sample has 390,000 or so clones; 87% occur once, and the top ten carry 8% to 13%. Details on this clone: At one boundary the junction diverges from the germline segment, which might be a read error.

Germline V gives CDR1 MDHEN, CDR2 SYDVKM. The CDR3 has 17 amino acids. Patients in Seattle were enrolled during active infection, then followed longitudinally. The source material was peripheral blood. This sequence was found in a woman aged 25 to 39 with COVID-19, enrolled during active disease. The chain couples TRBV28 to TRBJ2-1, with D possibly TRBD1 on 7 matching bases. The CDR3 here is CTSSLGVGAGGYNEQFF. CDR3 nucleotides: TGTACCAGCAGTTTAGGAGTAGGAGCAGGGGGGTACAATGAGCAGTTCTTC.